Listed here are 31 T cell receptor beta chains from one sample, sequenced in a study of blood T cells in healthy people across ages. A sample-barcoded 5' primer and a J-beta primer mix were used in a second PCR of about 7 to 12 cycles. TCRdb recomputed calls from the 5' RACE reads with MiXCR, one row per CDR3 protein. The profile shows some 1.5 million distinct CDR3 sequences, under 30% of them singletons. Specimen: blood. The receptors derive from a woman in her 30s in good health.

As regards this clonotype: Germline is not matched at one junction end, which may reflect a read error. This chain links TRBV11-2 with TRBJ2-1; 7 bases map to TRBD2. Germline CDR1 SGHAT, CDR2 FQNNGV. This CDR3 spans 15 amino acids. The CDR3 here is CTSSPRWGGNNEQFF. The DNA of the CDR3 is TGTACCAGCAGCCCTCGCTGGGGGGGAAACAATGAGCAGTTCTTC.

In its sample, this clonotype was seen a few times. V and J are TRBV6-5 and TRBJ1-1; D gene ambiguous. The germline V and J ends were trimmed by 10 bases and 8 bases, with 23 bases remaining between them. The CDR3 runs 14 residues. Germline V gene sequence: CDR1 MNHEY, CDR2 SVGAGI. The CDR3 nucleotides read TGTGCCACATCTAGCAGGCGCTCTGGTCCAGAAGCTTTCTTT. Translated, it gives CATSSRRSGPEAFF.

This clonotype was seen at least ten times. V is TRBV20-1 and J is TRBJ2-7, with D tentatively TRBD2 (6 bases). This CDR3 region has 12 residues. Between the trimmed V and J ends, which lost 4 bases and 1 base, there was a span of 8 bases. Germline CDR1 reads DFQATT; CDR2 reads SNEGSKA (reference sequence). The CDR3 loop reads CSAKEGSYEQYF. The CDR3 DNA reads TGCAGTGCTAAGGAGGGGTCCTACGAGCAGTACTTC.

Only a few counts were recorded for this clonotype. Here the CDR3 DNA reads TGTGCCAGCAGCGCAGGGGCCTCCTATAATTCACCCCTCCACTTT. Translating gives CASSAGASYNSPLHF. V usage is TRBV9 and J usage is TRBJ1-6, with a tentative D call TRBD1 (6 bases). Trimming shortened V by 3 bases and J by 0 bases, and 7 bases separated the two germline ends. The germline gives CDR1 SGDLS, CDR2 YYNGEE. This CDR3 has 15 amino acids.

The gene calls are TRBV4-1 and TRBJ1-1, with 7 bases aligning to TRBD1. From germline, CDR1 is MGHRA and CDR2 YSYEKL. V shed 4 bases and J 3 bases; nucleotides not matched to a gene: 5. The CDR3 is 14 residues long. As DNA, the CDR3 is TGCGCCAGCAGCCCCGTTCAGGGGGACACTGAAGCTTTCTTT. Translated: CASSPVQGDTEAFF.

In this sample, this clonotype turned up many times. Compared with germline, one end of the junction differs, possibly owing to a read error. The V and J genes are TRBV5-1 and TRBJ2-6; tentatively, D is TRBD1 (6 bases). The CDR3 totals 15 residues. CDR1 is SGHRS and CDR2 is YFSETQ in the germline V gene. CDR3 nucleotides: TGTGCCAGCAGTTCTACAGGGTCTGGGGCCAACGTCCTGACTTTC. It specifies CASSSTGSGANVLTF.

In its sample, this clonotype was seen many times. This chain links TRBV7-6 with TRBJ2-3; perhaps TRBD2 as D (5 bases). This CDR3 has 14 amino acids. The germline gives CDR1 SGHVS, CDR2 FNYEAQ. V lost 5 bases to trimming and J lost 0 bases, with 9 bases between them. CDR3: CASSKDLSTDTQYF. DNA of the CDR3: TGTGCCAGCAGCAAGGACTTAAGCACAGATACGCAGTATTTT.

This chain uses TRBV20-1 with TRBJ2-7, with 10 nucleotides matching TRBD1. The J call may be faulty, since TRBJ2-5 better matches the DNA end. CDR3 size: 15 residues. Germline V lookup: CDR1 DFQATT, CDR2 SNEGSKA (reference sequence). CDR3 in amino acids: CSAPRQGALEETQYF. The CDR3 bases are TGCAGTGCTCCAAGACAGGGGGCGCTGGAAGAGACCCAGTACTTC.

This clonotype was seen more than once but under ten times. This chain links TRBV20-1 with TRBJ2-1; 9 bases match TRBD2. Trimming cost V 5 bases and J 12 bases; bases outside gene matches: 23. The germline gives CDR1 DFQATT, CDR2 SNEGSKA (reference sequence). CDR3 length: 17 residues. Here the CDR3 DNA reads TGCAGTGCTCCCTCCTTGAACGGGGCGGGAGGGCACGTAAGGCAGTTCTTC. Protein: CSAPSLNGAGGHVRQFF.

V and J are TRBV10-2 and TRBJ2-1; the match to TRBD2 covers 13 bases. CDR1 is WSHSY and CDR2 is SAAADI in the germline V gene. Trimming at V came to 6 bases and at J to 7 bases, leaving 3 bases not matched to a gene. The CDR3 runs to 14 residues. For the CDR3, the DNA is TGCGCCAGCAGGGAGACTAGCGGGGGGAATGAGCAGTTCTTC. This gives the protein CASRETSGGNEQFF.

This clonotype was seen once. The chain couples TRBV29-1 to TRBJ2-4; D not resolved. The J call is in doubt because the DNA end fits TRBJ2-7 better. Germline V lookup: CDR1 SQVTM, CDR2 ANQGSEA. CDR3 length equals 12 residues. In DNA, the CDR3 is TGCAGCGTTGGCCCAGCAGTCTACGAGCAGTACTTC. Translating gives CSVGPAVYEQYF.

Concerning this clonotype itself: A much larger clone lies one base from this, so it may be a read error. The rearrangement joins TRBV4-3 to TRBJ2-7; TRBD2 agrees at 10 bases. The CDR3 spans 17 residues. V gave up 0 bases and J gave up 5 bases; unmatched junction bases: 10. Looked up from germline, CDR1 is LGHNA and CDR2 is YSLEER. Here the CDR3 reads CASSQDQASGSCDEQYF. For the CDR3, the DNA is TGCGCCAGCAGCCAAGATCAGGCTAGCGGGAGTTGCGACGAGCAGTACTTC.

This clonotype occurred a few times. The chain recombines TRBV12-5 with TRBJ2-5, with D tentatively TRBD2 (6 bases). V lost 4 bases to trimming and J lost 7 bases, with 13 bases between them. CDR1 is LGHNT and CDR2 is FRNRAP in the germline V gene. The CDR3 spans 13 residues. The CDR3 sequence is CASGSGLSATQYF. CDR3 sequence (DNA): TGTGCTAGTGGTTCGGGACTCTCGGCGACCCAGTACTTC.

The V call is TRBV12-3 or TRBV12-4, the J call TRBJ2-5, with 12 bases lining up with TRBD2. V trimming: 3 bases; J trimming: 0 bases; junction bases outside the gene matches: 8. The CDR3 covers 18 residues. The CDR3 DNA reads TGTGCCAGCAGTTTCGCTAGCGGGGGGGATCCGTACCAAGAGACCCAGTACTTC. Its protein is CASSFASGGDPYQETQYF.

The chain uses TRBV20-1 and TRBJ2-2, with TRBD2 identical over 13 bases. With V trimmed by 6 bases and J by 0 bases, 10 bases remained unmatched. This CDR3 is built from 18 residues. Germline V gene lookup returns CDR1 DFQATT and CDR2 SNEGSKA (reference sequence). The CDR3 loop is CSAAATSGGGTNTGELFF. The CDR3 nucleotides read TGCAGTGCGGCTGCAACTAGCGGGGGGGGTACGAACACCGGGGAGCTGTTTTTT.

The chain links TRBV7-8 to TRBJ2-1; TRBD2 matches 9 bases. Germline loops: CDR1 SGHVS, CDR2 FQNEAQ. The CDR3 is 16 residues long. Losses at the gene ends were 5 bases for V and 7 bases for J; bases not matched to a gene: 12. Here the CDR3 DNA reads TGTGCCAGCAGCGACCAGGCGGGAGGGGCGGAGAATGAGCAGTTCTTC. Its protein product is CASSDQAGGAENEQFF.

This clonotype was detected only a few times. V usage is TRBV7-6 and J usage is TRBJ1-2; 8 nucleotides match TRBD1. The CDR3 is 13 amino acids. Germline lookup yields CDR1 SGHVS and CDR2 FNYEAQ. The V and J ends lost 5 bases and 8 bases, in that order; junction bases with no gene match: 7. Here the CDR3 reads CASSPSTGAGYTF. Here the CDR3 DNA reads TGTGCCAGCAGCCCCTCGACAGGGGCCGGCTACACCTTC.

This clonotype was found many times. Here the CDR3 DNA reads TGTGCCAGCAGCTTAATCGTGGGCTCAGATACGCAGTATTTT. Protein: CASSLIVGSDTQYF. The J gene is TRBJ2-3, the V gene TRBV7-8; D not certain. Germline values: CDR1 SGHVS, CDR2 FQNEAQ. The length of the CDR3 is 14 residues. The V gene lost 2 bases and the J gene lost 4 bases, with 10 bases spanning the gap.

The chain uses TRBV6-1 and TRBJ2-3; 7 positions agree with TRBD2. Per germline, CDR1 MNHNS and CDR2 SASEGT. Trimming cost V 2 bases and J 2 bases; bases outside gene matches: 7. This CDR3 is built from 16 residues. CDR3 residues: CASSEHPAGLTDTQYF. DNA of the CDR3: TGTGCCAGCAGTGAACATCCAGCGGGACTCACAGATACGCAGTATTTT.

The chain is built from TRBV28 and TRBJ1-3; 7 bases map to TRBD1. This CDR3 spans 15 amino acids. Germline lookup yields CDR1 MDHEN and CDR2 SYDVKM. V lost 3 bases to trimming and J lost 0 bases; unmatched junction nucleotides: 2. CDR3 nucleotides: TGTGCCAGCAGTTTGTCAGGGGGCTCTGGAAACACCATATATTTT. This sequence encodes CASSLSGGSGNTIYF.

This clonotype is classed as hyperexpanded (1% or more). V is TRBV13 and J is TRBJ1-1; D unclear. Germline values: CDR1 PRHDT, CDR2 FYEKMQ (reference sequence). Trimming shortened V by 1 base and J by 5 bases, and 20 bases separated the two germline ends. The length of the CDR3 is 17 residues. CDR3: CASSLAGLPSGRTEAFF. CDR3 bases: TGTGCCAGCAGCTTAGCCGGGCTCCCCTCGGGAAGAACTGAAGCTTTCTTT. Drawing the rest from reference TRBV13 and TRBJ1-1, the complete variable domain is AAGVIQSPRHLIKEKRETATLKCYPIPRHDTVYWYQQGPGQDPQFLISFYEKMQSDKGSIPDRFSAQQFSDYHSELNMSSLELGDSALYFCASSLAGLPSGRTEAFFGQGTRLTVV.

This clonotype has a single count. Its ends do not fully match the called genes, so a read error is possible. V and J are TRBV6-5 and TRBJ2-6; D may be TRBD1 (5 bases). Per germline, CDR1 MNHEY and CDR2 SVGAGI. The CDR3 is 18 residues long. Here the CDR3 DNA reads TGTGCCAGCAGTTACCCTAACCCCACACTCGCTGGGGCCAACGTCCGGACTTTC. Residues: CASSYPNPTLAGANVRTF.

The chain combines TRBV19 with TRBJ1-1, with D maybe TRBD1 (5 bases). Trimming cost V 5 bases and J 5 bases, with 18 bases left between them. This CDR3 is built from 15 residues. Germline-derived CDR1 and CDR2 are LNHDA and SQIVND (reference sequence). As DNA, the CDR3 is TGTGCCAGTAGTTTCAAGGCAGGGAGGATTACTGAAGCTTTCTTT. The encoded protein is CASSFKAGRITEAFF.

This clonotype appeared a few times. The CDR3 is CASSLGSGGLHNEQFF. In DNA, the CDR3 is TGTGCCAGCAGCTTGGGTAGCGGGGGGCTACACAATGAGCAGTTCTTC. V usage is TRBV7-9 and J usage is TRBJ2-1; 10 bases agree with TRBD2. V was clipped by 3 bases and J by 5 bases; unmatched bases: 7. The CDR3 spans 16 residues. Germline V gene lookup returns CDR1 SEHNR and CDR2 FQNEAQ (reference sequence).

About this clonotype: Possible read error: a much larger clone is one base away. The CDR3 does not close with the conserved phenylalanine or tryptophan, likely indicating a read error. V usage is TRBV5-1 and J usage is TRBJ2-1, with 8 positions matching TRBD2. Trimming took 3 bases from V and 7 from J; bases not matched to a gene: 6. The germline V gene encodes CDR1 SGHRS and CDR2 YFSETQ. This CDR3 is built from 14 residues. The CDR3 reads CASSWGLVGNEQFV. Here the CDR3 DNA reads TGCGCCAGCAGCTGGGGACTAGTCGGGAATGAGCAGTTCGTC.

The chain is built from TRBV3-1 and TRBJ2-5; D is uncertain. The J call may be incorrect, as the DNA end agrees better with TRBJ2-7. This CDR3 has 14 amino acids. The germline V gene encodes CDR1 LGHDT and CDR2 YNNKEL (reference sequence). The CDR3 sequence: CASSQYNLPGEQYF. In DNA form, the CDR3 reads TGTGCCAGCAGCCAATATAACCTACCCGGCGAGCAGTACTTC.

This clonotype has just a few counts. The chain joins TRBV2 to TRBJ2-5; D is possibly TRBD1 (6 bases). Trimming pared 3 bases from V and 1 base from J, leaving 9 bases between. Germline lookup yields CDR1 SNHLY and CDR2 FYNNEI. This CDR3 spans 14 amino acids. The CDR3 spells CASSEGAVQETQYF. DNA for the CDR3: TGTGCCAGCAGTGAGGGGGCAGTCCAAGAGACCCAGTACTTC.

This clonotype was counted between two and nine times. A much larger clone differs from this one at a single base, so this may be a read error. The chain is built from TRBV15 and TRBJ2-1; 8 nucleotides line up with TRBD1. This CDR3 contains 16 residues. Germline assignment: CDR1 LNHNV and CDR2 YYDKDF (reference sequence). With 0 bases clipped from V and 5 bases from J, the junction kept 6 bases outside the gene matches. The CDR3 DNA sequence: TGTGCCACCAGCAGAGAGCCGTGGACAGGGAACAATGAGCAGTTCTTC. Its protein product is CATSREPWTGNNEQFF. The full variable domain, rest sourced from reference TRBV15 and TRBJ2-1, is DAMVIQNPRYQVTQFGKPVTLSCSQTLNHNVMYWYQQKSSQAPKLLFHYYDKDFNNEADTPDNFQSRRPNTSFCFLDIRSPGLGDTAMYLCATSREPWTGNNEQFFGPGTRLTVL.

The CDR3 loop is CATKTGQDNEKLFF. The CDR3, as DNA: TGCGCCACAAAGACAGGGCAGGATAATGAAAAACTGTTTTTT. The chain carries TRBV5-1 and TRBJ1-4, with TRBD1 matching 7 bases. The CDR3 covers 14 residues. The germline CDR1 and CDR2 sequences are SGHRS and YFSETQ. Trimming at V came to 9 bases and at J to 4 bases, leaving 9 bases not matched to a gene. Full variable domain (missing parts from reference TRBV5-1 and TRBJ1-4): KAGVTQTPRYLIKTRGQQVTLSCSPISGHRSVSWYQQTPGQGLQFLFEYFSETQRNKGNFPGRFSGRQFSNSRSEMNVSTLELGDSALYLCATKTGQDNEKLFFGSGTQLSVL.

This chain links TRBV6-2 or TRBV6-3 with TRBJ2-5; no definite D call. The end of the DNA fits TRBJ2-7 better, so the J call may be wrong. The CDR3 runs to 13 residues. The germline V gene has CDR1 MNHEY and CDR2 SVGEGT. CDR3: CASSSSTGDEQYF. The CDR3 coding sequence is TGTGCCAGCAGTTCCAGCACTGGTGACGAGCAGTACTTC.

This clonotype has more than one count but fewer than ten. The chain combines TRBV4-2 with TRBJ2-3; 11 bases match TRBD2. The J segment lost 4 bases and the V segment lost 0 bases, leaving 9 bases of the junction unmatched. Germline CDR1 LGHNA, CDR2 YNFKEQ. The CDR3 runs to 18 residues. CDR3 loop: CASSQDGTISGGADTQYF. CDR3 in DNA: TGTGCCAGCAGCCAAGACGGAACGATTAGCGGGGGGGCAGATACGCAGTATTTT.